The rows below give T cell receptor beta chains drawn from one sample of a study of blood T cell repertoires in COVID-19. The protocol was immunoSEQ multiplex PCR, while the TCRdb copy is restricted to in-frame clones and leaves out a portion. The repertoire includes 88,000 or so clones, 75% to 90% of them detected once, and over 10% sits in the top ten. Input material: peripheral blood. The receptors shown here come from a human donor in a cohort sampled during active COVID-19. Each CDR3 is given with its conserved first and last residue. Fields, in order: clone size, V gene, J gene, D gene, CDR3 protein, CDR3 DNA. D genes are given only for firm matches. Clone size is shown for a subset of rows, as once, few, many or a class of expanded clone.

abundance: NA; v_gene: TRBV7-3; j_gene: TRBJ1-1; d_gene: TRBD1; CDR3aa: CASSPHSGTGRTEAFF; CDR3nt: TGTGCCAGCAGCCCACATTCCGGGACAGGGCGCACTGAAGCTTTCTTT
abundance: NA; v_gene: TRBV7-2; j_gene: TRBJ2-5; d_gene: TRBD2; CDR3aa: CASSLGLAGGQGTQYF; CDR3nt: TGTGCCAGCAGCTTGGGACTAGCGGGGGGGCAAGGGACCCAGTACTTC
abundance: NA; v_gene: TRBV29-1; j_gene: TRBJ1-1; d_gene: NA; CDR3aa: CSVVVVNTEAFF; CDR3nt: TGCAGCGTTGTTGTAGTGAACACTGAAGCTTTCTTT
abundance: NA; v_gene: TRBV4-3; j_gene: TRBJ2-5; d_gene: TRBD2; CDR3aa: CASSQVITSGGGLTMGTQYF; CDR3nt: TGCGCCAGCAGCCAAGTGATTACTAGCGGGGGGGGCCTTACGATGGGGACCCAGTACTTC
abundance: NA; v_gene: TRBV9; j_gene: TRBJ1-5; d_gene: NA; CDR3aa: CASSVYGGSNQPQHF; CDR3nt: TGTGCCAGCAGCGTATATGGGGGGAGCAATCAGCCCCAGCATTTT
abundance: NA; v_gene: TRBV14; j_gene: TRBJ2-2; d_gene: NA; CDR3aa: CASSHMGADGELFF; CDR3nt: TGTGCCAGCAGCCATATGGGGGCAGACGGGGAGCTGTTTTTT
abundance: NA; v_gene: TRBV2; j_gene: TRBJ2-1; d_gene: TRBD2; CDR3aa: CASSEVLAGGPTDYNEQFF; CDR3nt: TGTGCCAGCAGTGAAGTACTAGCGGGAGGTCCCACTGATTACAATGAGCAGTTCTTC
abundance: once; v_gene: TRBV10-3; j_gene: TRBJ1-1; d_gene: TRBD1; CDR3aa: CAISGGGTGSTEAFF; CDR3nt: TGTGCCATCAGTGGTGGAGGGACAGGGAGCACTGAAGCTTTCTTT
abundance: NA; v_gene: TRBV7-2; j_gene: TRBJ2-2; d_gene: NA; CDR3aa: CASSPAPGGELFF; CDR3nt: TGTGCCAGCAGCCCAGCCCCGGGCGGGGAGCTGTTTTTT
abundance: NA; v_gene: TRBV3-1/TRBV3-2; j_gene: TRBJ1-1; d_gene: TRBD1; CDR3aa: CASSLGQGVNTEAFF; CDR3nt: TGTGCCAGCAGCCTTGGACAGGGCGTGAACACTGAAGCTTTCTTT
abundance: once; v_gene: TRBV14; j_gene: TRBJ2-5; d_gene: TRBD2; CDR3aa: CASSQPSGETQYF; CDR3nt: TGTGCCAGCAGCCAACCTAGCGGGGAGACCCAGTACTTC
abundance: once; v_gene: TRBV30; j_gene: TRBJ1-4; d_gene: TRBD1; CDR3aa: CAWSVQGIDKLFF; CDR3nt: TGTGCCTGGAGTGTACAGGGGATCGACAAACTGTTTTTT
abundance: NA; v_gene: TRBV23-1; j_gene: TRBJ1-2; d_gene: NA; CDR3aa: CASSPASFRPAGFYGYTF; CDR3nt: TGCGCCAGCAGTCCCGCCAGTTTCCGGCCGGCGGGATTCTATGGCTACACCTTC
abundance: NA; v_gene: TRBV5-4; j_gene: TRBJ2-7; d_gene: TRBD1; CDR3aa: CASSAAGQGPSSYEQYF; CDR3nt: TGTGCCAGCAGCGCAGCGGGACAGGGGCCGAGCTCCTACGAGCAGTACTTC
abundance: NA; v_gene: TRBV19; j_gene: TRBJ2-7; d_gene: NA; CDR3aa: CASSSQNSYEQYF; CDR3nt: TGTGCCAGTAGTTCACAAAACTCCTACGAGCAGTACTTC
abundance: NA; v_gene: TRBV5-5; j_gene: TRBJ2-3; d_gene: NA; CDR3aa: CASSSEQGASTDTQYF; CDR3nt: TGTGCCAGCAGCTCGGAACAGGGCGCTAGCACAGATACGCAGTATTTT
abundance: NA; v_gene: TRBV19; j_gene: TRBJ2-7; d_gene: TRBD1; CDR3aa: CASSISPPGQGPYEQYF; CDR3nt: TGTGCCAGTAGTATATCCCCCCCGGGACAGGGACCCTACGAGCAGTACTTC
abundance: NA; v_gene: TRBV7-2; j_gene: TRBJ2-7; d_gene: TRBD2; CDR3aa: CASSLVIAGGTYEQYF; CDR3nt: TGTGCCAGCAGCTTAGTGATTGCGGGGGGGACCTACGAGCAGTACTTC
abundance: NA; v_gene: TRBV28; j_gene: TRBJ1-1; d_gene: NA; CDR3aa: CASSLHRVGTEAFF; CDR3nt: TGTGCCAGCAGTCTCCACAGGGTTGGCACTGAAGCTTTCTTT
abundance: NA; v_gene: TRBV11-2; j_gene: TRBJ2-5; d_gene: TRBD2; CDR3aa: CASSPWGGSVKTQYF; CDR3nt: TGTGCCAGCAGTCCCTGGGGGGGGTCGGTTAAGACCCAGTACTTC
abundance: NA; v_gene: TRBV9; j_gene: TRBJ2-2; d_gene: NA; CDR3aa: CASSVGLGTAPGELFF; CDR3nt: TGTGCCAGCAGCGTGGGACTTGGGACCGCTCCGGGGGAGCTGTTTTTT
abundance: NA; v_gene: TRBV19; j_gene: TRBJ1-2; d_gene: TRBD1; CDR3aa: CASSSPGQVPTFAGYTF; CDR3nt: TGTGCCAGTAGTTCTCCGGGACAGGTGCCCACTTTCGCGGGCTACACCTTC
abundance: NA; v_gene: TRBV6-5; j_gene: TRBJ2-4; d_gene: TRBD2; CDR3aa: CASSYSGGVRNIQYF; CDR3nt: TGTGCCAGCAGTTACTCCGGGGGGGTACGGAACATTCAGTACTTC
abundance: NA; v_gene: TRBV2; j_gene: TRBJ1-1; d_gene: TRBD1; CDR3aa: CASTLQGAPTEAFF; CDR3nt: TGTGCCAGCACCTTACAGGGGGCCCCCACTGAAGCTTTCTTT
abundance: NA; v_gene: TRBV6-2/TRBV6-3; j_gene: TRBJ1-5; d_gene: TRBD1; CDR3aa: CASSYSNPQGAGNQPQHF; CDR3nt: TGTGCCAGCAGTTACTCGAACCCTCAGGGGGCCGGCAATCAGCCCCAGCATTTT
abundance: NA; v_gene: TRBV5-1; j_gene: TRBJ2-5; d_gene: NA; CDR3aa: CASSLTFLLGSGPLETQYF; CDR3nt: TGCGCCAGCAGCTTGACGTTCTTATTGGGCAGCGGACCTTTGGAGACCCAGTACTTC
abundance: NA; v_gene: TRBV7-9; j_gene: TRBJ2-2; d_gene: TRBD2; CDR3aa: CASSPSGRDTGELFF; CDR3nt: TGTGCCAGCAGCCCCAGCGGGAGAGACACCGGGGAGCTGTTTTTT
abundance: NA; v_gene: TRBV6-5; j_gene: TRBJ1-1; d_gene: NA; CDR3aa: CASSRTGWNTEAFF; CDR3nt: TGTGCCAGCAGCAGAACAGGCTGGAACACTGAAGCTTTCTTT
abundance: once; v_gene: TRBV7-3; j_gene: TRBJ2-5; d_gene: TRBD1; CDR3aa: CASSLGQGGLQETQYF; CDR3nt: TGTGCCAGCAGCCTCGGACAGGGAGGCCTACAAGAGACCCAGTACTTC
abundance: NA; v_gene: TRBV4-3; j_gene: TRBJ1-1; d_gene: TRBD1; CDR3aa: CASSQRDSKAEAFF; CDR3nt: TGCGCCAGCAGCCAGAGGGACAGTAAGGCTGAAGCTTTCTTT
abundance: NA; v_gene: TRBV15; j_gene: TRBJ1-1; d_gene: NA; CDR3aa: CATSTDRNTEAFF; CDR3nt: TGTGCCACCAGCACCGACAGAAACACTGAAGCTTTCTTT
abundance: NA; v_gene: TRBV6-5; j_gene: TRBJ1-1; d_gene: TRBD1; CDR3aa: CASSQTTGGTEAFF; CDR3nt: TGTGCCAGCAGCCAAACGACAGGGGGGACTGAAGCTTTCTTT
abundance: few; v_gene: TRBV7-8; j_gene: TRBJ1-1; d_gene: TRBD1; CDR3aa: CASSPNRDRAEAFF; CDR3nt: TGTGCCAGCAGCCCAAACCGGGACAGGGCTGAAGCTTTCTTT
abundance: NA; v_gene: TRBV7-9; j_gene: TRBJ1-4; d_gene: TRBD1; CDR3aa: CASNPTGTADEKLFF; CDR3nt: TGTGCCAGCAACCCCACCGGGACAGCGGATGAAAAACTGTTTTTT
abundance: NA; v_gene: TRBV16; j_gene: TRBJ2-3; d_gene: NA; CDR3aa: CASSLGQSTDTQYF; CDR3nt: TGTGCCAGCAGTCTAGGTCAGTCTACAGATACGCAGTATTTT
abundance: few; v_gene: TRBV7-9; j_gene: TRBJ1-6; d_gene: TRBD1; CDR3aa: CASSLVRGDYRTGDSPLHF; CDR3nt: TGTGCCAGCAGCTTAGTTCGAGGGGATTACCGGACAGGGGATTCACCCCTCCACTTT
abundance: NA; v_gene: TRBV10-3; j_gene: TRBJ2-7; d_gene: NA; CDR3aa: CAIRTRGPNYEQYF; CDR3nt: TGTGCCATCAGGACCAGGGGACCCAACTACGAGCAGTACTTC
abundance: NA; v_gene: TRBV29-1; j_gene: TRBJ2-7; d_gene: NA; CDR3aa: CSVAKSALSGLYEQYF; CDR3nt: TGCAGCGTTGCTAAGTCCGCCCTTAGCGGCCTCTACGAGCAGTACTTC
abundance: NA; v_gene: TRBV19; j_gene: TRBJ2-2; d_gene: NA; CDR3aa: CASSIGNRGTGELFF; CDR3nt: TGTGCCAGTAGTATAGGGAATCGCGGGACCGGGGAGCTGTTTTTT
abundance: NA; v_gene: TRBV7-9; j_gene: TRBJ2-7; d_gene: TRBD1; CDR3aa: CASSPGTGAYEQYF; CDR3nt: TGTGCCAGCAGCCCGGGGACAGGAGCCTACGAGCAGTACTTC
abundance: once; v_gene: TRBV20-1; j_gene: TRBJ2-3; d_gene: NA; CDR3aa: CSASGARFTFTDTQYF; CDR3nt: TGCAGTGCTAGTGGGGCCAGATTTACTTTCACAGATACGCAGTATTTT